This T cell receptor beta chain stems from a study of blood T cell repertoires in COVID-19 (TCRdb year 2020). A note on the overall study: Collaborator samples came from the United States, Italy and Spain and covered acute and convalescent phases of COVID-19. The material from the prospective study consisted of cDNA or gDNA derived from T cells, B-cell-depleted T cells, or PBMCs. Deeply sampled blood TCRbeta repertoires from subjects exposed to, actively infected with, or recovered from COVID-19 were included in the dataset. The repertoires were released in a freely available public database intended as a resource for research on the immune response to SARS-CoV-2. The samples were drawn from the first 160 participants of the ongoing ImmuneRACE study and from roughly 1,300 subjects provided by 6 global collaborators. Nearly every sample came with metadata listing a de-identified subject ID, COVID-19 status, age in years and sex. HLA class I and class II types, where available, came from metadata supplied by the sample provider rather than from assay-based typing. Summary of the overall study and its limitations: The amount of clinical and demographic metadata varied by source and participant and was provided uncurated.

TCRbeta CDR3 regions were amplified from genomic DNA by means of the immunoSEQ Assay, a bias-controlled multiplex PCR. Regarding the original processing steps: The number of nucleated cells in each sample was estimated by amplification of reference gene primers within the assay. Sequence reads were collapsed and filtered to measure the absolute abundance of every unique TCRbeta CDR3 rearrangement. For each sample, productive Simpson clonality was calculated as the square root of Simpson's diversity index across productive rearrangements. TCRdb took this table from immuneACCESS and kept in-frame rearrangements with V and J called. Such tables lack part of the clones; where checked against another copy, unresolved V genes explain under half of the gap, and the rest is unexplained. The DNA gave D and trimming, while V, J and clone size come from that table. The sample table holds around 100,000 clones, of which roughly 90% were seen once. More than 5.5% of the sample is taken by the ten largest.

Collaborating institutions collected whole blood in K2EDTA tubes following their own protocols. For TCRbeta analysis, collaborator samples were shipped as frozen whole blood, as isolated PBMCs, or as DNA extracted from either sample type. The germline V end is reduced by 3 bases and the J end by 6 bases; junction bases left unmatched: 8. Spanning cysteine to phenylalanine, the CDR3 consists of 16 amino acids. Just the 48-base CDR3 DNA is kept, in frame starting at base 1. According to the germline V gene, CDR1 reads SGDLS and CDR2 reads YYNGEE. In the case of this clone: Its antigen is still unknown. No qualities accompany the bases; no much larger clone lies one base away.

The V and J genes are TRBV9 and TRBJ1-4; 10 middle bases align to TRBD1. The receptor comes from a human donor in a cohort sampled during active COVID-19. Sequenced sample: peripheral blood. The base sequence is TGTGCCAGCAGCGGTGTCTATGGGACAGGGGATGAAAAACTGTTTTTT. It specifies CASSGVYGTGDEKLFF.